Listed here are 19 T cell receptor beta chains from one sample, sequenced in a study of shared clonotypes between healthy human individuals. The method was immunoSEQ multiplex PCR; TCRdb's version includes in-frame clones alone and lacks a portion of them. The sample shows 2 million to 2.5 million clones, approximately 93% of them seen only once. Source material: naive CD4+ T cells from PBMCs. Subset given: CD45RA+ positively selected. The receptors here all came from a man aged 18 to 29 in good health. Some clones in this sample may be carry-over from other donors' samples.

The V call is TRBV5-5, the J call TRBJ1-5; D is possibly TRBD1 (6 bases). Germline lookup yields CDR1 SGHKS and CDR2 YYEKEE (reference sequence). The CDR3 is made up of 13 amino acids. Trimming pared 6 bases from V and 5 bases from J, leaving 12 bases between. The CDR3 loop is CASNRGLDQPQHF. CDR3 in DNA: TGTGCCAGCAATAGGGGGTTGGATCAGCCCCAGCATTTT.

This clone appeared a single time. CDR3 bases: TGTGCCAGCAGTGAAGGTGGGGGACGCTACGAGCAGTACTTC. Encoded protein: CASSEGGGRYEQYF. The chain is built from TRBV25-1 and TRBJ2-7, with D possibly being TRBD1 or TRBD2 (5 bases each). Looked up from germline, CDR1 is MGHDK and CDR2 is SYGVNS. The CDR3 length is 14 residues. With 2 bases removed from V and 3 bases from J, the gap between germline ends came to 11 bases.

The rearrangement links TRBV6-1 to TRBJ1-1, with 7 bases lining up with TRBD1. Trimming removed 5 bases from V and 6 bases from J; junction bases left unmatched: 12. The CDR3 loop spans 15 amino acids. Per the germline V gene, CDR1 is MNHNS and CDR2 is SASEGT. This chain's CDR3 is CASSLQGRGDAEAFF. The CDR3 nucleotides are TGTGCCAGCAGTTTACAGGGGAGGGGGGACGCTGAAGCTTTCTTT.

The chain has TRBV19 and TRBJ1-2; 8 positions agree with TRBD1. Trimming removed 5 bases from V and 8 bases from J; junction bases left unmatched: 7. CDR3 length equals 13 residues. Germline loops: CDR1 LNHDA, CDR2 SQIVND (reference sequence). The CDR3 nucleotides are TGTGCCAGTAGTCTCCTCGACAGGGGAGGCTACACCTTC. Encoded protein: CASSLLDRGGYTF.

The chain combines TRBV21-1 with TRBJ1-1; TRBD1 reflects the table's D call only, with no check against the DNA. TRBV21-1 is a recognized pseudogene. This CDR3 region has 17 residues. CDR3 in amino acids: CASSKRRDRLMNTEAFF. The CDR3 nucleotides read TGTGCCAGCAGCAAAAGAAGGGACAGACTAATGAACACTGAAGCTTTCTTT.

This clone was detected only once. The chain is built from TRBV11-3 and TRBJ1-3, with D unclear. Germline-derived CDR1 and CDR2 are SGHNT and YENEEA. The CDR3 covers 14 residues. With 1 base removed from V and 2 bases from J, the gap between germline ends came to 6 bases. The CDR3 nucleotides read TGTGCCAGCAGCTTAGGGGGAACTGGAAACACCATATATTTT. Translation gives CASSLGGTGNTIYF. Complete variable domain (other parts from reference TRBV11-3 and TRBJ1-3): EAGVVQSPRYKIIEKKQPVAFWCNPISGHNTLYWYLQNLGQGPELLIRYENEEAVDDSQLPKDRFSAERLKGVDSTLKIQPAELGDSAVYLCASSLGGTGNTIYFGEGSWLTVV.

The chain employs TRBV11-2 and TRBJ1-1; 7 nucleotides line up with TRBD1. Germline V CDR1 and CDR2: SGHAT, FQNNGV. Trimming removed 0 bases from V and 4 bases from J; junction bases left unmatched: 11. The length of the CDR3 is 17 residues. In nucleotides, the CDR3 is TGTGCCAGCAGCTTAGATGGGTCGGAGGGGGCAGGCACTGAAGCTTTCTTT. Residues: CASSLDGSEGAGTEAFF.

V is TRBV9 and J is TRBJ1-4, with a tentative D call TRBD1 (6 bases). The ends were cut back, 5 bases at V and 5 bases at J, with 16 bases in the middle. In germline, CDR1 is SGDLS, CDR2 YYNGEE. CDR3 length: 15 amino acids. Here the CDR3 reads CASRAEGGPNEKLFF. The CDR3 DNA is TGTGCCAGCAGAGCCGAGGGGGGGCCGAATGAAAAACTGTTTTTT.

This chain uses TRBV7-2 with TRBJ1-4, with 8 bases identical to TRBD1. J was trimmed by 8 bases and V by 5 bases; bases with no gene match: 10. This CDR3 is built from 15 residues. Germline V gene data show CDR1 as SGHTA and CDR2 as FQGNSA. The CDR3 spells CASSPRTGRDEKLFF. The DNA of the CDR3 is TGTGCCAGCAGCCCCCGGACAGGGAGGGACGAAAAACTGTTTTTT.

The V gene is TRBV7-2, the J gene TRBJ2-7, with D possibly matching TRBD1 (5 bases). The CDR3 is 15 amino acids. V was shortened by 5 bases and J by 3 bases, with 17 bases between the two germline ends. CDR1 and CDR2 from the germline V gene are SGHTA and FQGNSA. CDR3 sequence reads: CASSPRGTLGYEQYF. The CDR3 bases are TGTGCCAGCAGCCCTAGGGGAACTTTGGGCTACGAGCAGTACTTC.

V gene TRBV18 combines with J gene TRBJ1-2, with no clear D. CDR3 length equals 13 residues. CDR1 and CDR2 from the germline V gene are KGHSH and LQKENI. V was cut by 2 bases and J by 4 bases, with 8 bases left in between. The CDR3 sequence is CASSPGRVYGYTF. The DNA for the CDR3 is TGTGCCAGCTCACCAGGACGGGTCTATGGCTACACCTTC.

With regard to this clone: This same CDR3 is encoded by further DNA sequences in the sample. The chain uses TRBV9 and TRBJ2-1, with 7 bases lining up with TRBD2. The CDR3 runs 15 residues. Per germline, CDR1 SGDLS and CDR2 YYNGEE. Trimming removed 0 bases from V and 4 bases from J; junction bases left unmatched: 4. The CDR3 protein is CASSVGGSGYNEQFF. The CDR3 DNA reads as TGTGCCAGCAGCGTAGGCGGGAGCGGATACAATGAGCAGTTCTTC.

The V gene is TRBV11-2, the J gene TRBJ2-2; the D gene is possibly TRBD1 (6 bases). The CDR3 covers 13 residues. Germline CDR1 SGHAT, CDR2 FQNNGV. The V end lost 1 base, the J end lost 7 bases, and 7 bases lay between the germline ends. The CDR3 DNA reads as TGTGCCAGCAGCTTAGCAGGGGTCGGGGAGCTGTTTTTT. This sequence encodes CASSLAGVGELFF.

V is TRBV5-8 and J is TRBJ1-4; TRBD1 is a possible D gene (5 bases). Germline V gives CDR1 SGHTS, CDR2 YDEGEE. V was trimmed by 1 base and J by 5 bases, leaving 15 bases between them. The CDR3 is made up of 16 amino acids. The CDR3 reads CASSLLTGSGNEKLFF. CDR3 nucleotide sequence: TGTGCCAGCAGCTTGCTAACAGGATCAGGAAATGAAAAACTGTTTTTT.

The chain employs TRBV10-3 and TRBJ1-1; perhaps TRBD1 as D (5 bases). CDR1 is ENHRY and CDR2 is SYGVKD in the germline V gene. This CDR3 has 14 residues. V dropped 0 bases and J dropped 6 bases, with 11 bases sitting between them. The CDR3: CAISESTAFPEAFF. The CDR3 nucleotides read TGTGCCATCAGTGAGTCGACAGCTTTCCCTGAAGCTTTCTTT.

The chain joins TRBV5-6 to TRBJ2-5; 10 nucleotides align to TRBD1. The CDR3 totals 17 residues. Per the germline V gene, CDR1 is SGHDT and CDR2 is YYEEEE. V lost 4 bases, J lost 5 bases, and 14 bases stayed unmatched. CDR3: CASSRDRGPGVLETQYF. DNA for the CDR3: TGTGCCAGCAGCAGAGACAGGGGGCCAGGGGTACTGGAGACCCAGTACTTC. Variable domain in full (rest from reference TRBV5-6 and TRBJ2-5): DAGVTQSPTHLIKTRGQQVTLRCSPKSGHDTVSWYQQALGQGPQFIFQYYEEEERQRGNFPDRFSGHQFPNYSSELNVNALLLGDSALYLCASSRDRGPGVLETQYFGPGTRLLVL.

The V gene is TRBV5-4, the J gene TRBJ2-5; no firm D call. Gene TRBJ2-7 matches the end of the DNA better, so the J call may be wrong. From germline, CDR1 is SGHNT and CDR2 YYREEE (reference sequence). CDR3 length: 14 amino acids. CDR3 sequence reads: CASSLAELSYEQYF. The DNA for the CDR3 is TGTGCCAGCAGCCTGGCGGAACTATCCTACGAGCAGTACTTC.

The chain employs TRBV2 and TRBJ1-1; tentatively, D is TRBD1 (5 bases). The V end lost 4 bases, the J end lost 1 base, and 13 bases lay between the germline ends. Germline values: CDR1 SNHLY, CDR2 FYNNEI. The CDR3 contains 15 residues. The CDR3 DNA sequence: TGTGCCAGCAGTGGAAGCCGACAGAGGAACACTGAAGCTTTCTTT. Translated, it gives CASSGSRQRNTEAFF.

Written as DNA, the CDR3 is TGTGCCAGCAGCTTATATGCCGAGCAGTACTTC. Amino acids: CASSLYAEQYF. This chain uses TRBV5-6 with TRBJ2-7, with D unresolved. The germline V gene has CDR1 SGHDT and CDR2 YYEEEE. V lost 2 bases and J 6 bases, leaving 6 bases between the germline ends. CDR3 length: 11 residues.